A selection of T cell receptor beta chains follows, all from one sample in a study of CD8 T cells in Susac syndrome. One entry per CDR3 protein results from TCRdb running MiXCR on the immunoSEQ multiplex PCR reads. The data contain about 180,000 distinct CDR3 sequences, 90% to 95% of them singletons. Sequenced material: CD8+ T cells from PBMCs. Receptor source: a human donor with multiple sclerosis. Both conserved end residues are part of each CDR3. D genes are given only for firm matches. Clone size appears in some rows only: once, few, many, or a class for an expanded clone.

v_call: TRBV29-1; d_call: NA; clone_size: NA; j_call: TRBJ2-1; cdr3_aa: CSVDRGQTYNEQFF; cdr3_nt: TGCAGCGTTGACCGGGGCCAGACCTACAATGAGCAGTTCTTC
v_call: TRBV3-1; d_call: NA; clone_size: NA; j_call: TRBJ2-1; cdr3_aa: CASSPGPDGDEQFF; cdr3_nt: TGTGCCAGCAGCCCCGGCCCCGACGGCGATGAGCAGTTCTTC
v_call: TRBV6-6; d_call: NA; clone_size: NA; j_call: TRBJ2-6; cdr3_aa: CASSYGVAGANVLTF; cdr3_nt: TGTGCCAGCAGTTATGGGGTAGCGGGGGCCAACGTCCTGACTTTC
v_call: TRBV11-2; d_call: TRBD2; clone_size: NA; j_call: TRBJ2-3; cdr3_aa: CASSLAVTDTQYF; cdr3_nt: TGTGCCAGCAGCCTAGCGGTCACAGATACGCAGTATTTT
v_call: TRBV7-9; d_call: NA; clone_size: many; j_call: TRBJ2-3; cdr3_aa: CASSLSTDTQYF; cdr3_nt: TGTGCCAGCAGCCTTAGCACAGATACGCAGTATTTT
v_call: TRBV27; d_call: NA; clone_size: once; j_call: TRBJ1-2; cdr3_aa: CASSLSWGPRGYTF; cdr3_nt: TGTGCCAGCAGTTTATCGTGGGGGCCGAGGGGCTACACCTTC
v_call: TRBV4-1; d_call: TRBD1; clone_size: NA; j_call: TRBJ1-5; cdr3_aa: CASSLDPQGTANQPQHF; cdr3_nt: TGCGCCAGCAGCCTCGATCCCCAAGGGACAGCAAATCAGCCCCAGCATTTT
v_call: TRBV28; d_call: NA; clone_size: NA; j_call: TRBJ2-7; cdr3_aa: CASSYISGEQYF; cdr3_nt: TGTGCCAGCAGTTATATATCGGGGGAGCAGTACTTC
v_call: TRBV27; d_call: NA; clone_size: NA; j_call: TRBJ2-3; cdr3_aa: CATRVGADTQYF; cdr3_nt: TGTGCCACCAGAGTGGGGGCCGATACGCAGTATTTT
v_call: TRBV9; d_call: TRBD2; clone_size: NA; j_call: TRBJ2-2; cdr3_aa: CASSPGGNTGELFF; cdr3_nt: TGTGCCAGCAGCCCGGGAGGGAACACCGGGGAGCTGTTTTTT
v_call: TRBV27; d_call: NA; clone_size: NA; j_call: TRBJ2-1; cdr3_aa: CASRRLTYNEQFF; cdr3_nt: TGTGCCAGCAGACGACTAACCTACAATGAGCAGTTCTTC
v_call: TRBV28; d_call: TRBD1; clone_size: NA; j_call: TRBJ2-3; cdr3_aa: CASSPVTGGIDTQYF; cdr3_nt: TGTGCCAGCAGTCCAGTTACAGGGGGCATAGATACGCAGTATTTT
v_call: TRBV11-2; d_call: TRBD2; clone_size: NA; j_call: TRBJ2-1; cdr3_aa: CASTPDGLAGGNEQFF; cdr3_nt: TGTGCCAGCACCCCGGACGGCCTAGCGGGGGGGAATGAGCAGTTCTTC
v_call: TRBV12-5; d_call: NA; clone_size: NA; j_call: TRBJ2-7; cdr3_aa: CASGLGHEQYF; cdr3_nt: TGTGCTAGTGGTTTGGGCCACGAGCAGTACTTC
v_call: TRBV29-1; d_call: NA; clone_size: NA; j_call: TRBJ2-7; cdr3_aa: CSVVYQGYEQYF; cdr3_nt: TGCAGCGTTGTGTATCAGGGCTACGAGCAGTACTTC
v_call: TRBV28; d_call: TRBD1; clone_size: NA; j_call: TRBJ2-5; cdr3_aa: CASSLPIGTEETQYF; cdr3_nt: TGTGCCAGCAGTTTACCAATCGGGACAGAAGAGACCCAGTACTTC
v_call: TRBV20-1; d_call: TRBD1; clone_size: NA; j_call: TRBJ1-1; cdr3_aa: CSARDTGDTEAFF; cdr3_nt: TGCAGTGCTAGAGACACAGGGGACACTGAAGCTTTCTTT
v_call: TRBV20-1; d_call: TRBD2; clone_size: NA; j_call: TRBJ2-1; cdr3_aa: CSARDFWDYFYNEQFF; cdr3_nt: TGCAGTGCTAGAGACTTTTGGGACTACTTCTACAATGAGCAGTTCTTC
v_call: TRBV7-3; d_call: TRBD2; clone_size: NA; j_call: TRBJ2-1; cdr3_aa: CASSLGWTRSDEQFF; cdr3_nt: TGTGCCAGCAGCTTGGGTTGGACTAGATCAGATGAGCAGTTCTTC
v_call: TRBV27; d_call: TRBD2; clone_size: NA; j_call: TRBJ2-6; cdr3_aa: CASRLAGHSGANVLTF; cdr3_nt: TGTGCCAGCCGACTAGCGGGACACTCTGGGGCCAACGTCCTGACTTTC
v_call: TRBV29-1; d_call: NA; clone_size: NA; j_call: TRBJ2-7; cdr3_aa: CSVLGGTYEQYF; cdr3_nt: TGCAGCGTTCTTGGTGGGACCTACGAGCAGTACTTC
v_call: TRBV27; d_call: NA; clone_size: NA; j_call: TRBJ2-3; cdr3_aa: CASSSQSGTLQYF; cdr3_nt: TGTGCCAGCAGCTCCCAATCCGGGACCCTGCAGTATTTT
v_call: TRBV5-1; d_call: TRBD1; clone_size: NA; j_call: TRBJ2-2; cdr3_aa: CASRPTGQAGELFF; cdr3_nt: TGCGCCAGCCGACCGACAGGGCAGGCCGGGGAGCTGTTTTTT
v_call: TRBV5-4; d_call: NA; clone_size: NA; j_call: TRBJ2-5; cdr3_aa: CASSLGGGETQYF; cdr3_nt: TGTGCCAGCAGCTTGGGAGGTGGAGAGACCCAGTACTTC
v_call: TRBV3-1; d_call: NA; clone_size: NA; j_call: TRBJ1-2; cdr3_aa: CASSQDPGHGYTF; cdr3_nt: TGTGCCAGCAGCCAAGATCCCGGGCATGGCTACACCTTC
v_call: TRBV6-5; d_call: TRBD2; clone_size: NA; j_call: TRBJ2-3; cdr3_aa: CASSYDIAGADTQYF; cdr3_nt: TGTGCCAGCAGTTACGATATAGCGGGAGCAGATACGCAGTATTTT
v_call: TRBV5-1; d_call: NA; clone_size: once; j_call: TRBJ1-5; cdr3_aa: CASSLHGSSNQPQHF; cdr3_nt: TGCGCCAGCAGCTTGCACGGGTCAAGCAATCAGCCCCAGCATTTT
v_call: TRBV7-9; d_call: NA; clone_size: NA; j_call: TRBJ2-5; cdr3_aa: CASSLFDGQETQYF; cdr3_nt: TGTGCCAGCAGCTTATTCGACGGTCAAGAGACCCAGTACTTC
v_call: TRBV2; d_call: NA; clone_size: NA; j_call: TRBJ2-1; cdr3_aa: CASRGAGEQFF; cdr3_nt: TGTGCCAGCAGGGGCGCGGGGGAGCAGTTCTTC
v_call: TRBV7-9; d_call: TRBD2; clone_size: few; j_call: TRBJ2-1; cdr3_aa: CASSLVGRGNEQFF; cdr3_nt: TGTGCCAGCAGCTTAGTCGGGAGGGGCAATGAGCAGTTCTTC
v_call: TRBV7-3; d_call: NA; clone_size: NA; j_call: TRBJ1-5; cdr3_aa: CASSLIRRFNQPQHF; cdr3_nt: TGTGCCAGCAGCTTAATAAGGAGGTTCAATCAGCCCCAGCATTTT
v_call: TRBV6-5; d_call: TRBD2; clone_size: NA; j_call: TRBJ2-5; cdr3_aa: CASRPGLAGETQYF; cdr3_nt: TGTGCCAGCAGACCGGGACTAGCAGGGGAGACCCAGTACTTC
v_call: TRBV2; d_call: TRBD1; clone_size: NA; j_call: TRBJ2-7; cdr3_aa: CASSLSPGQGPYEQYF; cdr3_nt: TGTGCCAGCAGTTTATCTCCGGGACAGGGCCCCTACGAGCAGTACTTC
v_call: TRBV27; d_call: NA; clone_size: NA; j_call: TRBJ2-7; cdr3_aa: CASRSGVSPEEQYF; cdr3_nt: TGTGCCAGCAGGTCAGGGGTGTCCCCCGAGGAGCAGTACTTC
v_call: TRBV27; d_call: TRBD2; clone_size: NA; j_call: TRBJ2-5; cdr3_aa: CATYSVAGGRETQYF; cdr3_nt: TGTGCCACCTATTCGGTAGCGGGAGGACGAGAGACCCAGTACTTC
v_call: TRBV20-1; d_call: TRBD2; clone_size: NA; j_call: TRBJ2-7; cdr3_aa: CSARLAGDNEQYF; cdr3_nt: TGCAGTGCTAGATTAGCGGGAGACAACGAGCAGTACTTC
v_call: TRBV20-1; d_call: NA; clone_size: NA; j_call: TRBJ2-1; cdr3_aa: CSYPRDPNFNEQFF; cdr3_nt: TGCAGCTACCCAAGGGACCCCAATTTCAATGAGCAGTTCTTC
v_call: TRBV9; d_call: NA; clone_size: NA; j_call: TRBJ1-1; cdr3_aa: CASSVVSPGSMVNTEAFF; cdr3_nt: TGTGCCAGCAGCGTAGTAAGTCCAGGTTCCATGGTCAACACTGAAGCTTTCTTT
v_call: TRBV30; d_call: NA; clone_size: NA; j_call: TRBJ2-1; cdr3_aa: CAWSALRGSEQFF; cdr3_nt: TGTGCCTGGAGCGCCCTCAGGGGAAGTGAGCAGTTCTTC
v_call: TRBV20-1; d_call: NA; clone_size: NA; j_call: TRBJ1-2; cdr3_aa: CSASLGSPHGYTF; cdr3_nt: TGCAGTGCTAGCCTCGGGAGCCCCCATGGCTACACCTTC
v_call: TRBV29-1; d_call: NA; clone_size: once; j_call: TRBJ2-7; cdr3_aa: CSVVGTGSAYEQYF; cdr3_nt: TGCAGCGTTGTGGGGACCGGCTCGGCCTACGAGCAGTACTTC
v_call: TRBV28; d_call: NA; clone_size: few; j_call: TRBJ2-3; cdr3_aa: CASSLRLDTQYF; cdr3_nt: TGTGCCAGCAGTTTGAGGTTAGATACGCAGTATTTT